A selection of T cell receptor beta chains follows, all from one sample in a study of blood T cell repertoires in COVID-19. Libraries were prepared by immunoSEQ multiplex PCR; TCRdb keeps only in-frame clonotypes and omits some of them. The sample holds fewer than 500,000 clones, about nine tenths seen once. Source material: PBMCs or T cells enriched from blood (not recorded which). The receptor source for this set is a woman under 30 who had recovered from COVID-19. Both conserved end residues are part of each CDR3. A D gene is named only where the DNA matches it firmly. Clone size is given for some rows only: seen once, a few or many times, or a class if the clone is expanded.

j_gene | v_gene | d_gene | len | abundance | CDR3aa | CDR3nt
TRBJ1-3 | TRBV29-1 | TRBD1 | 12 | NA | CSADRGGNTIYF | TGCAGCGCCGACAGGGGTGGAAACACCATATATTTT
TRBJ2-7 | TRBV30 | TRBD2 | 14 | NA | CAWSAGGRSYEQYF | TGTGCCTGGAGCGCGGGGGGGCGGAGTTACGAGCAGTACTTC
TRBJ1-2 | TRBV5-1 | NA | 14 | few | CASSLGRENYGYTF | TGCGCCAGCAGCTTGGGCCGCGAGAACTATGGCTACACCTTC
TRBJ2-7 | TRBV5-1 | TRBD1 | 16 | once | CASSDPGQGALGEQYF | TGCGCCAGCAGCGACCCGGGACAGGGGGCATTGGGGGAGCAGTACTTC
TRBJ1-2 | TRBV19 | TRBD1 | 14 | NA | CASSGDRGDYGYTF | TGTGCCAGTAGCGGGGACAGGGGAGACTATGGCTACACCTTC
TRBJ1-2 | TRBV30 | NA | 13 | NA | CAWSVDRNYGYTF | TGTGCCTGGAGTGTAGACAGAAACTATGGCTACACCTTC
TRBJ1-1 | TRBV4-1 | NA | 14 | few | CASSQERGGPEAFF | TGCGCCAGCAGCCAAGAACGGGGGGGCCCTGAAGCTTTCTTT
TRBJ1-1 | TRBV28 | NA | 15 | NA | CASSLSPGEQAEAFF | TGTGCCAGCAGTTTATCCCCAGGGGAACAAGCTGAAGCTTTCTTT
TRBJ2-7 | TRBV28 | NA | 15 | NA | CASSSLETGAYEQYF | TGTGCCAGCTCTTCTTTGGAGACAGGAGCCTACGAGCAGTACTTC
TRBJ2-1 | TRBV4-1 | TRBD1 | 14 | NA | CASSHYNRGREQFF | TGCGCCAGCAGCCACTATAACAGGGGAAGGGAGCAGTTCTTC
TRBJ1-1 | TRBV9 | NA | 14 | NA | CASSVDTRVAEAFF | TGTGCCAGCAGCGTAGATACCCGGGTGGCTGAAGCTTTCTTT
TRBJ2-5 | TRBV25-1 | TRBD1 | 14 | NA | CASSLDRGQETQYF | TGTGCCAGCAGCCTGGACAGGGGTCAAGAGACCCAGTACTTC
TRBJ1-5 | TRBV2 | NA | 14 | NA | CASRTGISNQPQHF | TGTGCCAGCAGGACAGGAATTAGCAATCAGCCCCAGCATTTT
TRBJ1-5 | TRBV5-1 | NA | 13 | NA | CASSFGGDQPQHF | TGCGCCAGCAGCTTTGGAGGGGACCAGCCCCAGCATTTT
TRBJ1-2 | TRBV19 | NA | 13 | NA | CASRMTESYGYTF | TGTGCCAGTAGAATGACAGAGAGCTATGGCTACACCTTC
TRBJ2-7 | TRBV30 | TRBD1 | 14 | NA | CAWDRGPAVRWQYF | TGTGCCTGGGACAGGGGGCCGGCGGTGAGGTGGCAGTACTTC
TRBJ1-5 | TRBV6-6 | NA | 15 | NA | CASSYGAVTDQPQHF | TGTGCCAGCAGTTACGGGGCAGTCACTGATCAGCCCCAGCATTTT
TRBJ1-1 | TRBV7-9 | NA | 16 | NA | CASSLAGAEMNTEAFF | TGTGCCAGCAGCTTAGCTGGGGCAGAAATGAACACTGAAGCTTTCTTT
TRBJ2-7 | TRBV5-4 | TRBD2 | 17 | NA | CASSRWKASGGFYEQYF | TGTGCCAGCAGCCGCTGGAAGGCTAGCGGGGGTTTCTACGAGCAGTACTTC
TRBJ1-2 | TRBV28 | TRBD1 | 15 | few | CASGYRDRHNYGYTF | TGTGCCAGCGGGTACCGGGACAGGCACAACTATGGCTACACCTTC
TRBJ1-2 | TRBV19 | TRBD1 | 14 | NA | CASSYGDRKNGYTF | TGTGCCAGTAGCTATGGGGACAGGAAAAATGGCTACACCTTC
TRBJ2-3 | TRBV6-5 | TRBD2 | 14 | NA | CASRERGGGDTQYF | TGTGCCAGCAGGGAGCGGGGGGGTGGCGATACGCAGTATTTT
TRBJ2-5 | TRBV19 | TRBD2 | 14 | NA | CASSAGLDGETQYF | TGTGCCAGTAGTGCGGGACTAGATGGGGAGACCCAGTACTTC
TRBJ2-1 | TRBV5-1 | TRBD2 | 15 | NA | CASSSTSGGRNEQFF | TGCGCCAGCAGCTCCACTAGCGGGGGCCGGAATGAGCAGTTCTTC
TRBJ2-1 | TRBV5-6 | TRBD1 | 16 | NA | CASSLRDRGAFAEQFF | TGTGCCAGCAGCTTGAGGGACAGGGGGGCGTTTGCGGAGCAGTTCTTC
TRBJ2-2 | TRBV7-2 | TRBD1 | 15 | NA | CASSSTGVNTGELFF | TGTGCCAGCAGCTCAACAGGGGTGAACACCGGGGAGCTGTTTTTT
TRBJ1-6 | TRBV28 | TRBD1 | 12 | few | CASRDRRSPLHF | TGTGCCAGTCGGGACAGGCGTTCACCCCTCCACTTT
TRBJ1-2 | TRBV30 | NA | 17 | NA | CAGRGAVVPSTNYGYTF | TGTGCCGGGCGGGGAGCCGTTGTCCCCTCTACCAACTATGGCTACACCTTC
TRBJ1-2 | TRBV5-1 | TRBD1 | 15 | NA | CASSRDRELNYGYTF | TGCGCCAGCAGCCGGGACAGGGAACTCAACTATGGCTACACCTTC
TRBJ2-5 | TRBV7-9 | TRBD1 | 12 | NA | CASSSGGWTQYF | TGTGCCAGCAGCTCAGGGGGTTGGACCCAGTACTTC
TRBJ2-5 | TRBV28 | TRBD1 | 14 | NA | CASSLDRGGETQYF | TGTGCCAGCAGTTTGGACAGGGGGGGAGAGACCCAGTACTTC
TRBJ1-5 | TRBV27 | NA | 15 | once | CASSFFPGGNQPQHF | TGTGCCAGCAGTTTTTTCCCGGGAGGCAATCAGCCCCAGCATTTT
TRBJ1-6 | TRBV5-4 | TRBD1 | 14 | few | CASSSPQGGRALHF | TGTGCCAGCAGCTCCCCTCAGGGGGGTAGGGCCCTCCACTTT
TRBJ1-5 | TRBV27 | NA | 14 | NA | CASSSGGSNQPQHF | TGTGCCAGCAGTTCGGGGGGTAGCAATCAGCCCCAGCATTTT
TRBJ1-6 | TRBV7-2 | NA | 13 | NA | CASSLGQPSPLHF | TGTGCCAGCAGCCTAGGACAGCCATCACCCCTCCACTTT
TRBJ1-6 | TRBV19 | NA | 15 | NA | CASGTMGARNSPLHF | TGTGCCAGCGGGACAATGGGGGCGCGTAATTCACCCCTCCACTTT
TRBJ1-4 | TRBV28 | NA | 13 | NA | CASSLGAGEKLFF | TGTGCCAGCAGTTTGGGGGCAGGAGAAAAACTGTTTTTT
TRBJ1-6 | TRBV28 | TRBD1 | 15 | NA | CASRHSDRGNSPLHF | TGTGCCAGCAGACACTCGGACAGGGGAAATTCACCCCTCCACTTT
TRBJ1-1 | TRBV12-3/TRBV12-4 | NA | 13 | NA | CASSLGRITEAFF | TGTGCCAGCAGTTTGGGCAGAATCACTGAAGCTTTCTTT
TRBJ1-6 | TRBV5-1 | NA | 14 | NA | CASSLDRVNSPLHF | TGCGCCAGCAGCTTGGACAGGGTCAATTCACCCCTCCACTTT